This entry features one T cell receptor (beta chain) sequence. This specimen comes from a study of T cells in Graves' hyperthyroidism and ophthalmopathy. V was cut by 0 bases and J by 11 bases, with 12 bases left in between. The CDR3 extends over 13 amino acids. In germline, CDR1 is MNHEY, CDR2 SVGAGI. Regions amplified from RNA transcripts were the TCR beta CDR3 regions. The HTBI primer set was used in a first-round RT-PCR of the TCR CDR3. TCRdb re-called the multiplex PCR reads with MiXCR, one entry per CDR3 protein. There are 550,000 to 650,000 distinct CDR3 sequences in the sample; around 15% occur only once, and approximately 14% lies in the top ten. Exclusion criteria comprised uncontrolled infection, other autoimmune disease, pregnancy or lactation. An approximately 9.4 ml volume of fresh peripheral blood provided the PBMCs.

The sequencing input was blood. This chain uses TRBV6-5 with TRBJ2-3; possible D gene TRBD1, 6 bases. The clonotype was recovered from a middle-aged woman with Graves' hyperthyroidism. CDR3 DNA sequence: TGTGCCAGCAGTTACTCACGGGACACCCGGCAGTATTTT. It is translated as CASSYSRDTRQYF.